This TCR beta chain was sequenced in a study of long-term antiretroviral therapy in people with HIV. V was clipped by 1 base and J by 6 bases, with 9 bases between them. The CDR3 extends over 13 amino acids. Germline-derived CDR1 and CDR2 are SEHNR and FQNEAQ (reference sequence). The run of the v3.0 immunoSEQ assay was at survey level. Repertoires were generated with immunoSEQ multiplex PCR, while TCRdb's copy carries only in-frame clones and drops some. The sample lists 30,000 to 50,000 clones, roughly nine tenths occurring once. A few counts support this clone. This sample comprised unsorted PBMCs, obtained 1.2 years after starting antiretroviral therapy. This TCR was recovered from a woman aged 50 to 60 with HIV. The gene calls are TRBV7-9 and TRBJ1-2; no firm D call. The CDR3 DNA reads TGTGCCAGCAGCTTAGGAGCCCAGGATGGCTACACCTTC. It encodes CASSLGAQDGYTF.